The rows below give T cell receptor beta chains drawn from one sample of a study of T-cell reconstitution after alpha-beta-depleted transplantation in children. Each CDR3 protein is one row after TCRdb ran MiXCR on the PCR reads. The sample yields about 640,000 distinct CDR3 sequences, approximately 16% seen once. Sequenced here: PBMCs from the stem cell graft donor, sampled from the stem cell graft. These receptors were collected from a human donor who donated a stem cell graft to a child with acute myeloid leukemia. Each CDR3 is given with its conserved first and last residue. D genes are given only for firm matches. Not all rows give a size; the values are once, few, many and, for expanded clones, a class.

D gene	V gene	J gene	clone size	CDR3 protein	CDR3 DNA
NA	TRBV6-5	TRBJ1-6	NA	CASRRQELPLHF	TGTGCCAGCAGGCGACAGGAGCTACCCCTCCACTTT
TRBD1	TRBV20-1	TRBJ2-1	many	CSLHGTGGLLSYNEQFF	TGCAGTCTCCACGGGACAGGGGGGCTATTATCCTACAATGAGCAGTTCTTC
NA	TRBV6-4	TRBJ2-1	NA	CASSEKGGVYNEQFF	TGTGCCAGCAGTGAGAAGGGGGGCGTCTACAATGAGCAGTTCTTC
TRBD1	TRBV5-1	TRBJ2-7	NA	CASGQIQGAGEQYF	TGCGCCAGCGGACAAATACAGGGGGCCGGCGAGCAGTACTTC
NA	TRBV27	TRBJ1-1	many	CASNHAGGNTEAFF	TGTGCCAGCAATCACGCCGGGGGGAACACTGAAGCTTTCTTT
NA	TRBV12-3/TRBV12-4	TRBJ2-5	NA	CASRPGYQETQYF	TGTGCCAGCAGACCAGGGTACCAAGAGACCCAGTACTTC
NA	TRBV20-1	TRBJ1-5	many	CSTQENSNQPQHF	TGCAGTACGCAGGAGAATAGCAATCAGCCCCAGCATTTT
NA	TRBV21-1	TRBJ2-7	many	CASSYTGYLYEQYF	TGTGCCAGCAGCTACACAGGGTATCTCTACGAGCAGTACTTC
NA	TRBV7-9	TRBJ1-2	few	CASSLEKGRDGYTF	TGTGCCAGCAGCTTAGAGAAGGGGCGCGATGGCTACACCTTC
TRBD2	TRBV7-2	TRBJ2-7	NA	CASSPGLAGGSREQYF	TGTGCCAGCAGCCCGGGACTAGCGGGGGGCTCTAGAGAGCAGTACTTC
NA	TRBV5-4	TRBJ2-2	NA	CASSLEISTGELFF	TGTGCCAGCAGCTTGGAGATCAGCACCGGGGAGCTGTTTTTT
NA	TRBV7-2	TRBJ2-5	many	CASSAGPQETQYF	TGTGCCAGCAGCGCGGGCCCCCAAGAGACCCAGTACTTC
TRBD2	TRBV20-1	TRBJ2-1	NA	CSANPTLAGAPTGEQFF	TGCAGTGCCAACCCAACACTAGCGGGGGCCCCTACCGGAGAGCAGTTCTTC
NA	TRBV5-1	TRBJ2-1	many	CASVNEQFF	TGCGCCAGCGTCAATGAGCAGTTCTTC
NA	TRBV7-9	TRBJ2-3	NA	CASSEGGSQQYF	TGTGCCAGCAGCGAGGGTGGCAGCCAGCAGTATTTT
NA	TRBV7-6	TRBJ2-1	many	CASSLGELHNEQFF	TGTGCCAGCAGCTTAGGCGAGCTCCACAATGAGCAGTTCTTC
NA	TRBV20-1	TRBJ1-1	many	CSARDAKGVTEAFF	TGCAGTGCTAGAGATGCGAAAGGAGTGACTGAAGCTTTCTTT
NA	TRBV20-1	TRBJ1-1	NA	CSAGRMSTEAFF	TGCAGTGCGGGAAGGATGAGCACTGAAGCTTTCTTT
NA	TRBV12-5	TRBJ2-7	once	CASGLRTSYEQYF	TGTGCTAGTGGTTTGAGGACCTCCTACGAGCAGTACTTC
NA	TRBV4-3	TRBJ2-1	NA	CASSQDSGGVYNEQFF	TGCGCCAGCAGCCAAGACTCTGGCGGGGTCTACAATGAGCAGTTCTTC
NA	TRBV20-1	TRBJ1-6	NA	CSALGTTGRPLHF	TGCAGTGCCCTCGGGACCACCGGGAGGCCCCTCCACTTT
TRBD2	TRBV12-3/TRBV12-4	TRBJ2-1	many	CAIAGGPSYNEQFF	TGTGCCATTGCGGGGGGGCCTAGCTACAATGAGCAGTTCTTC
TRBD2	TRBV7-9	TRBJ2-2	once	CASWDTSGDSGELFF	TGTGCCAGCTGGGACACTAGCGGGGATTCCGGGGAGCTGTTTTTT
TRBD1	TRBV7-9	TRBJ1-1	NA	CASSPEGQSNTEAFF	TGTGCCAGCAGCCCAGAGGGACAGTCGAACACTGAAGCTTTCTTT
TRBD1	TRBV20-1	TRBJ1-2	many	CSARGDRDGYTF	TGCAGTGCTAGAGGGGACAGGGACGGCTACACCTTC
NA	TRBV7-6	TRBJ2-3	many	CASSSGLGTDTQYF	TGTGCCAGCAGCTCGGGCCTGGGCACAGATACGCAGTATTTT